The 28 T cell receptor beta chains below all came from one sample that was sequenced in a study of T cells in Graves' hyperthyroidism and ophthalmopathy. The source material, RNA transcripts, was used to amplify TCR beta CDR3 regions. Researchers ran a first-round RT-PCR on the TCR CDR3 using the HTBI primer set. TCRdb called the multiplex PCR reads again in MiXCR, with one record for every CDR3 protein. The sample lists under 650,000 distinct CDR3 sequences, 15% to 20% occurring once. Sequencing used blood. These receptors were collected from a woman aged 30 to 39 with Graves' hyperthyroidism.

This clonotype has more than one count but fewer than ten. The rearrangement joins TRBV28 to TRBJ2-1, with D possibly TRBD2 on 6 matching bases. V gave up 10 bases and J gave up 3 bases, with 10 bases separating them. CDR1 MDHEN and CDR2 SYDVKM come from the germline V gene. The CDR3 is 12 residues long. The CDR3 coding sequence is TGTGCCAATCCGGGACTCTACAATGAGCAGTTCTTC. Its protein product is CANPGLYNEQFF. Together with reference TRBV28 and TRBJ2-1, the CDR3 gives the full variable domain: DVKVTQSSRYLVKRTGEKVFLECVQDMDHENMFWYRQDPGLGLRLIYFSYDVKMKEKGDIPEGYSVSREKKERFSLILESASTNQTSMYLCANPGLYNEQFFGPGTRLTVL.

This clonotype was seen ten or more times. The CDR3, as DNA: TGTGCCACCGGGGGACAGGATAACTACGAGCAGTACTTC. Translation gives CATGGQDNYEQYF. The rearrangement joins TRBV24-1 to TRBJ2-7; 8 nucleotides line up with TRBD1. J was trimmed by 3 bases and V by 9 bases; bases with no gene match: 6. The CDR3 covers 13 residues. Germline CDR1 KGHDR, CDR2 SFDVKD.

This clonotype was seen a handful of times. The rearrangement uses TRBV7-2 and TRBJ2-1; possibly TRBD1 for D (6 bases). V lost 0 bases to trimming and J lost 9 bases, with 9 bases between them. Looked up from germline, CDR1 is SGHTA and CDR2 is FQGNSA. CDR3 length equals 13 residues. The CDR3 reads CASSLADSVEQFF. CDR3 bases: TGTGCCAGCAGCTTAGCGGACAGTGTTGAGCAGTTCTTC. Combining the CDR3 with reference TRBV7-2 and TRBJ2-1 gives the whole variable domain GAGVSQSPSNKVTEKGKDVELRCDPISGHTALYWYRQSLGQGLEFLIYFQGNSAPDKSGLPSDRFSAERTGGSVSTLTIQRTQQEDSAVYLCASSLADSVEQFFGPGTRLTVL.

This clonotype showed up many times. The chain links TRBV29-1 to TRBJ1-1; D is perhaps TRBD1 (5 bases). This CDR3 spans 13 amino acids. The V end was cut by 3 bases, the J end by 4 bases, with 12 bases between. Per germline, CDR1 SQVTM and CDR2 ANQGSEA. This CDR3 reads CSVEWGKSTEAFF. CDR3 DNA sequence: TGCAGCGTTGAGTGGGGGAAGAGCACTGAAGCTTTCTTT.

This clonotype turned up a few times. The chain couples TRBV18 to TRBJ1-6; D gene unclear. The V end lost 2 bases, the J end lost 7 bases, and 6 bases lay between the germline ends. This CDR3 region has 13 residues. The germline gives CDR1 KGHSH, CDR2 LQKENI. CDR3 coding DNA: TGTGCCAGCTCACCAGACCAAAATTCACCCCTCCACTTT. This translates into CASSPDQNSPLHF. Variable domain in full (rest from reference TRBV18 and TRBJ1-6): NAGVMQNPRHLVRRRGQEARLRCSPMKGHSHVYWYRQLPEEGLKFMVYLQKENIIDESGMPKERFSAEFPKEGPSILRIQQVVRGDSAAYFCASSPDQNSPLHFGNGTRLTVT.

At least ten counts were recorded for this clonotype. The rearrangement links TRBV20-1 to TRBJ2-1; no clear D gene. Trimming stripped 3 bases from V and 12 bases from J, with 15 bases between. The germline gives CDR1 DFQATT, CDR2 SNEGSKA (reference sequence). The CDR3 length is 12 residues. The CDR3 DNA is TGCAGTGCTAGTGCTCGCGGAGATGGGCAGTTCTTC. As protein: CSASARGDGQFF.

This clonotype has at least ten counts. The chain links TRBV7-2 to TRBJ2-5; D is possibly TRBD2 (5 bases). There are 17 residues in the CDR3. Germline values: CDR1 SGHTA, CDR2 FQGNSA. V shed 5 bases and J shed 1 base, with 20 bases lying between them. The CDR3 nucleotides are TGTGCCAGCAGCCTCTCCCCCGGGGTGGGGATCCAAGAGACCCAGTACTTC. Translated: CASSLSPGVGIQETQYF. The whole variable domain, remainder taken from reference TRBV7-2 and TRBJ2-5, is GAGVSQSPSNKVTEKGKDVELRCDPISGHTALYWYRQSLGQGLEFLIYFQGNSAPDKSGLPSDRFSAERTGGSVSTLTIQRTQQEDSAVYLCASSLSPGVGIQETQYFGPGTRLLVL.

This clonotype was detected many times. At one end, the junction sequence differs from germline, possibly due to a read error. V is TRBV7-6 and J is TRBJ1-3; D not resolved. Germline-derived CDR1 and CDR2 are SGHVS and FNYEAQ. CDR3 length: 12 amino acids. CDR3 amino acids: CASSSDVPQLHF. The CDR3 DNA sequence: TGTGCCAGCAGCTCGGATGTACCGCAGTTGCATTTT.

This clonotype was recorded at least ten times. This rearrangement joins TRBV28 to TRBJ2-1, with D perhaps being TRBD1 or TRBD2 (5 bases each). This CDR3 has 18 residues. V was pared by 6 bases and J by 6 bases, with 27 bases between. Germline CDR1 MDHEN, CDR2 SYDVKM. DNA of the CDR3: TGTGCCAGCAGGGGGGATACGGCGGCCCTAGGGGCTGTCAATGAGCAGTTCTTC. It yields the protein CASRGDTAALGAVNEQFF.

This clonotype was observed at least ten times. The CDR3: CASSQDTEGFENEQFF. For the CDR3, the DNA is TGTGCCAGCAGCCAAGATACCGAGGGATTTGAGAATGAGCAGTTCTTC. The J gene is TRBJ2-1, the V gene TRBV14; a weak D match, TRBD2 (5 bases). This CDR3 region has 16 residues. Trimming took off 0 bases at V and 7 bases at J, with 16 bases between the two ends. Germline V gene lookup returns CDR1 SGHDN and CDR2 FVKESK.

This clonotype was counted ten times or more. The gene calls are TRBV18 and TRBJ2-5; 7 bases match TRBD1. V dropped 0 bases and J dropped 3; count of bases not matched to a gene: 4. CDR3 length equals 15 residues. The germline V gene has CDR1 KGHSH and CDR2 LQKENI. CDR3 DNA sequence: TGTGCCAGCTCACCACCGGGACAGAACAAAGAGACCCAGTACTTC. It encodes CASSPPGQNKETQYF.

This clonotype was seen only a few times. The chain combines TRBV19 with TRBJ2-7; 7 positions agree with TRBD1. The V gene's germline CDR1 is LNHDA and CDR2 SQIVND (reference sequence). V lost 6 bases, J lost 0 bases, and 11 bases stayed unmatched. This CDR3 contains 16 residues. The CDR3 region has the DNA TGTGCCAGTAGCGACTCTCAACGGACAGGCTCCTACGAGCAGTACTTC. Translated, it gives CASSDSQRTGSYEQYF.

This clonotype was recorded at least ten times. This chain joins TRBV28 and TRBJ2-1; no clear D. Germline lookup yields CDR1 MDHEN and CDR2 SYDVKM. V was trimmed by 7 bases and J by 2 bases, leaving 9 bases between them. The CDR3 covers 13 residues. The CDR3 nucleotides are TGTGCCAGCAACTCGTGGCCCTACAATGAGCAGTTCTTC. Translation gives CASNSWPYNEQFF.

This clonotype was seen a few times. The genes are TRBV19 and TRBJ2-7, with 11 bases fitting TRBD1. V gave up 7 bases and J gave up 3 bases; unmatched junction bases: 5. The CDR3 loop spans 14 amino acids. Per the germline V gene, CDR1 is LNHDA and CDR2 is SQIVND (reference sequence). CDR3 sequence: CASKFGTGGYEQYF. The CDR3 DNA follows: TGTGCCAGTAAGTTCGGGACAGGGGGCTACGAGCAGTACTTC.

This clonotype was found many times. The rearrangement links TRBV7-2 to TRBJ2-7; D is undetermined. CDR3 length: 14 residues. V was pared by 1 base and J by 3 bases, with 10 bases between. From germline, CDR1 is SGHTA and CDR2 FQGNSA. The CDR3 DNA follows: TGTGCCAGCAGCTTAGGGTTTTCCTTCTACGAGCAGTACTTC. It is translated as CASSLGFSFYEQYF. Based on the CDR3 plus reference TRBV7-2 and TRBJ2-7, the full variable domain is GAGVSQSPSNKVTEKGKDVELRCDPISGHTALYWYRQSLGQGLEFLIYFQGNSAPDKSGLPSDRFSAERTGGSVSTLTIQRTQQEDSAVYLCASSLGFSFYEQYFGPGTRLTVT.

The chain couples TRBV27 to TRBJ2-7; D is unclear. Germline assignment: CDR1 MNHEY and CDR2 SMNVEV (reference sequence). V gave up 10 bases and J gave up 3 bases, with 13 bases separating them. The CDR3 is 12 residues long. The CDR3 nucleotides read TGTGCCACTCGAGGATACGACTACGAGCAGTACTTC. Its protein is CATRGYDYEQYF.

At least ten counts were recorded for this clonotype. This chain connects TRBV7-2 to TRBJ1-1; D gene unclear. V was cut by 1 base and J by 0 bases, with 12 bases left in between. This CDR3 spans 16 amino acids. The germline V gene encodes CDR1 SGHTA and CDR2 FQGNSA. The CDR3 nucleotides read TGTGCCAGCAGCTTAGGATCTATGACTGTGAACACTGAAGCTTTCTTT. Amino acid sequence: CASSLGSMTVNTEAFF.

This clonotype was seen at least ten times. The V and J genes are TRBV7-2 and TRBJ1-4; weak D call: TRBD1 (5 bases). CDR3 length: 13 residues. The V end lost 4 bases, the J end lost 7 bases, and 10 bases lay between the germline ends. Germline CDR1 is SGHTA and CDR2 is FQGNSA. The CDR3 protein is CASSSQRGEKLFF. The CDR3 coding sequence is TGTGCCAGCAGCTCTCAGAGGGGTGAAAAACTGTTTTTT.

Ten or more counts support this clonotype. The rearrangement links TRBV12-3 or TRBV12-4 to TRBJ2-7; no clear D gene. This CDR3 has 15 amino acids. Trimming left V 5 bases short and J 3 bases short, with 17 bases between. In DNA, the CDR3 is TGTGCCAGCAGTCAATCTAGAAGTGGTAGCTACGAGCAGTACTTC. The encoded protein is CASSQSRSGSYEQYF.

There are many counts of this clonotype. The rearrangement uses TRBV3-1 and TRBJ2-3; TRBD2 might be the D (6 bases). Germline V gives CDR1 LGHDT, CDR2 YNNKEL (reference sequence). The ends were cut back, 3 bases at V and 0 bases at J, with 7 bases in the middle. This CDR3 region has 14 residues. For the CDR3, the DNA is TGTGCCAGCAGCCAGCGGGGAAGCACAGATACGCAGTATTTT. Protein sequence: CASSQRGSTDTQYF.

This clonotype was counted many times. In DNA form, the CDR3 reads TGTGCCAGCAGCTTCGGTGGCTACACCTTC. Translation gives CASSFGGYTF. The chain joins TRBV5-8 to TRBJ1-2, with D unclear. The V gene lost 2 bases and the J gene lost 7 bases, with 3 bases spanning the gap. CDR1 and CDR2 from the germline V gene are SGHTS and YDEGEE. There are 10 residues in the CDR3.

This chain connects TRBV19 to TRBJ2-5; no clear D. V was cut by 5 bases and J by 5 bases, with 12 bases left in between. Per the germline V gene, CDR1 is LNHDA and CDR2 is SQIVND (reference sequence). This CDR3 comprises 13 residues. CDR3 amino acids: CASSSQNSETQYF. The DNA for the CDR3 is TGTGCCAGTAGTTCCCAAAACTCGGAGACCCAGTACTTC.

The CDR3 protein is CASSKDMIYEQYF. CDR3 nucleotide sequence: TGTGCCAGCAGCAAGGACATGATCTACGAGCAGTACTTC. This chain connects TRBV12-3 or TRBV12-4 to TRBJ2-7; possibly TRBD1 for D (5 bases). The CDR3 runs 13 residues. V was clipped by 6 bases and J by 3 bases, with 12 bases between them.

V and J are TRBV2 and TRBJ2-3, with D unresolved. TRBJ1-5 matches the DNA end more closely, so the J call is doubtful. This CDR3 is built from 14 residues. CDR1 SNHLY and CDR2 FYNNEI come from the germline V gene. Here the CDR3 reads CASRAGGPTDTQHF. CDR3 coding DNA: TGTGCCAGCAGGGCGGGAGGGCCCACAGATACGCAGCATTTT.

This clonotype turned up a few times. The chain carries TRBV11-2 and TRBJ2-7; TRBD2 is a possible D gene (5 bases). Germline V lookup: CDR1 SGHAT, CDR2 FQNNGV. This CDR3 comprises 16 residues. Trimming removed 5 bases from V and 5 bases from J, with 22 bases in between. CDR3 bases: TGTGCCAGCAGCCCCTTCGGGGTAGGACCGCGGAACGAGCAGTACTTC. It is translated as CASSPFGVGPRNEQYF.

The sample holds many counts of this clonotype. This rearrangement joins TRBV5-1 to TRBJ2-5, with 13 positions matching TRBD2. The trim removed 1 base at V and 4 bases at J, leaving 7 bases unmatched. Germline CDR1 and CDR2: SGHRS and YFSETQ. CDR3 size: 17 residues. CDR3 coding DNA: TGCGCCAGCAGCTTGCCTACTAGCGGGAGGGCCGGAGAGACCCAGTACTTC. It encodes CASSLPTSGRAGETQYF.

This clonotype has a handful of counts. J is TRBJ2-7 and V is TRBV6-1, with D perhaps assigned TRBD1 or TRBD2 (5 bases each). The CDR3 length is 14 residues. Per germline, CDR1 MNHNS and CDR2 SASEGT. Between the trimmed V and J ends, which lost 4 bases and 3 bases, there was a span of 13 bases. The CDR3 is CASSVGEPVYEQYF. For the CDR3, the DNA is TGTGCCAGCAGTGTAGGGGAGCCTGTCTACGAGCAGTACTTC.

This clonotype has only a few counts. J is TRBJ1-2 and V is TRBV27, with TRBD1 matching 10 bases. The CDR3 runs 14 residues. The junction had 7 bases not matched to a gene; V was cut back by 5 bases and J by 7 bases. Germline V gene data show CDR1 as MNHEY and CDR2 as SMNVEV (reference sequence). The CDR3 bases are TGTGCCAGCAGTACTAGACAGGGGGCGGTTGGCTACACCTTC. Residues: CASSTRQGAVGYTF.